The sequence of this T cell receptor beta chain was determined in a study of blood T cell repertoires in COVID-19. Overall study context: From the United States, Italy and Spain came samples of acute and convalescent COVID-19. In each case, the material was cDNA or gDNA derived from T cells, B-cell-depleted T cells, or PBMCs.

Looked up from germline, CDR1 is SGHDN and CDR2 is FVKESK. Trimming removed 5 bases from V and 11 bases from J; junction bases left unmatched: 9. The CDR3 length is 13 residues. This clone was counted between two and nine times. Original processing notes: From reference gene primer amplification, estimates of nucleated cell counts were derived. Repertoires were generated with immunoSEQ multiplex PCR, while TCRdb's copy carries only in-frame clones and drops some. That table gives V, J and clone size, and the DNA gave D and trimming. This sample has more than 95,000 clones, with about 90% found just once.

Sequenced input: peripheral blood. The chain recombines TRBV14 with TRBJ1-1, with 9 bases lining up with TRBD1. The receptor's source is a human donor in a cohort sampled during active COVID-19. The CDR3 nucleotides are TGTGCCAGCAGCGAGACCGGGACAGGGATGGCTTTCTTT. It yields the protein CASSETGTGMAFF.